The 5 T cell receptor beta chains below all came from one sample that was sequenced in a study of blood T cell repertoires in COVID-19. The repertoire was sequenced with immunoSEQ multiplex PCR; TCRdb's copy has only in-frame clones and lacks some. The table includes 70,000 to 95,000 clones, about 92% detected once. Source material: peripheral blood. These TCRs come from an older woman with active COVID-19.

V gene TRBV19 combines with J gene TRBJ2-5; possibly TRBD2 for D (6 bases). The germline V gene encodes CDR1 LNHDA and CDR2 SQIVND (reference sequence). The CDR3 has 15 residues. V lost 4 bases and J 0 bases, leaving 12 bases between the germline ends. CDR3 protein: CASSRTTWYQETQYF. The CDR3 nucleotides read TGTGCCAGTAGTAGGACTACCTGGTACCAAGAGACCCAGTACTTC.

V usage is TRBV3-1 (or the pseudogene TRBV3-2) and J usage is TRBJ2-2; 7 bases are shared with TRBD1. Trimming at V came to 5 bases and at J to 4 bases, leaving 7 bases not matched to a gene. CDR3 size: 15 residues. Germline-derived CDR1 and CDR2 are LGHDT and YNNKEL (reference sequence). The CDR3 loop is CASSSLTGTTGELFF. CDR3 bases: TGTGCCAGCAGCTCGTTGACAGGGACCACCGGGGAGCTGTTTTTT.

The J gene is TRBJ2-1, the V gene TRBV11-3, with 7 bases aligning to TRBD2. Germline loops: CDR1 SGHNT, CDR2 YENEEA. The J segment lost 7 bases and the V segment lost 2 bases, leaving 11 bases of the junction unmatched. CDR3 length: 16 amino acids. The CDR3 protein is CASSLMGRAKLNEQFF. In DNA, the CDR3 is TGTGCCAGCAGCTTAATGGGGAGGGCTAAGCTAAATGAGCAGTTCTTC.

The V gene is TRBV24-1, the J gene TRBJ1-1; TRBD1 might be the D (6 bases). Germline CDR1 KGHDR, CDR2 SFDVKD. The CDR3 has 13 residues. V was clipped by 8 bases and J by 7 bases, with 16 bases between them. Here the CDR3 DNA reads TGTGCCACCAATAACCAGAGGACAGATGAAGCTTTCTTT. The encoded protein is CATNNQRTDEAFF.

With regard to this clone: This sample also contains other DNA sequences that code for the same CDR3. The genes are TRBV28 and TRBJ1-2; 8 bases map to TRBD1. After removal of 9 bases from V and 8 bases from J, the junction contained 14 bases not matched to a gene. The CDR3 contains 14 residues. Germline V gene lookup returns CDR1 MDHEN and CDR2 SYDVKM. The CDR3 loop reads CASSLLQGAAGYTF. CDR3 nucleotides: TGTGCCAGTAGTCTCCTGCAGGGGGCGGCCGGCTACACCTTC.